The next 9 T cell receptor beta chains were all read from a single sample in a study of T cells in Graves' hyperthyroidism and ophthalmopathy. Template material for amplifying TCR beta CDR3 regions consisted of RNA transcripts. RT-PCR in the first round (using the HTBI primer set) targeted the TCR CDR3. TCRdb redid the calling of the multiplex PCR reads with MiXCR, one entry per CDR3 protein. The sample shows about 380,000 distinct CDR3 sequences, approximately 15% of them seen only once. Sequences were obtained from blood. The receptors were sampled from a woman aged 60 to 75 with Graves' hyperthyroidism.

This clonotype was observed a handful of times. The chain links TRBV6-1 to TRBJ1-6; D is undetermined. V was clipped by 11 bases and J by 7 bases, with 18 bases between them. CDR3 size: 14 residues. CDR1 is MNHNS and CDR2 is SASEGT in the germline V gene. The DNA for the CDR3 is TGTGCCCTCCCCGGGTCCCCTCGAAATTCACCCCTCCACTTT. This encodes CALPGSPRNSPLHF.

This clonotype was seen only a few times. The J gene is TRBJ2-5, the V gene TRBV13; 8 bases are a match to TRBD2. The junction had 5 bases not matched to a gene; V was cut back by 6 bases and J by 2 bases. Germline V gene data show CDR1 as PRHDT and CDR2 as FYEKMQ (reference sequence). This CDR3 region has 14 residues. CDR3 in amino acids: CASSFSGEQETQYF. The CDR3 DNA is TGTGCCAGCAGTTTTAGCGGGGAACAAGAGACCCAGTACTTC.

In its sample, this clonotype was seen many times. The V gene is TRBV2, the J gene TRBJ2-3; 9 nucleotides line up with TRBD2. Germline V gene data show CDR1 as SNHLY and CDR2 as FYNNEI. The V and J ends lost 10 bases and 4 bases, in that order; junction bases with no gene match: 6. The CDR3 has 13 amino acids. CDR3 sequence reads: CATSGNFPDTQYF. The CDR3 nucleotides are TGTGCCACTAGCGGGAATTTTCCAGATACGCAGTATTTT.

About this clonotype itself: With a much larger clone just one base away, this may be a read error. J is TRBJ2-1 and V is TRBV11-2; 8 nucleotides line up with TRBD2. The CDR3 runs 15 residues. The germline V gene has CDR1 SGHAT and CDR2 FQNNGV. The trim removed 4 bases at V and 4 bases at J, leaving 6 bases unmatched. For the CDR3, the DNA is TGTGCCAGCAGCTCACTGGGACTAGAGTACAATGAGCAGTTCTTC. It is translated as CASSSLGLEYNEQFF.

The chain combines TRBV20-1 with TRBJ2-3; TRBD2 matches at 7 bases. Trimming took 2 bases from V and 5 from J; bases not matched to a gene: 4. CDR1 is DFQATT, CDR2 SNEGSKA, per germline (reference sequence). This CDR3 contains 13 residues. CDR3: CSARPTSEDTQYF. The CDR3 DNA reads as TGCAGTGCTAGACCCACTAGCGAAGATACGCAGTATTTT.

This clonotype was recorded at least ten times. J is TRBJ1-2 and V is TRBV10-3; D remains ambiguous. Trimming pared 3 bases from V and 2 bases from J, leaving 7 bases between. The CDR3 sequence is 13 residues long. Germline V CDR1 and CDR2: ENHRY, SYGVKD. CDR3 coding DNA: TGTGCCATCAGTGATAAGGGAAACTATGGCTACACCTTC. Translating gives CAISDKGNYGYTF.

This clonotype was observed at least ten times. This chain connects TRBV4-2 to TRBJ2-7; 7 bases are a match to TRBD1. Germline CDR1 is LGHNA and CDR2 is YNFKEQ. The CDR3 runs to 14 residues. V was pared by 3 bases and J by 3 bases, with 5 bases of the junction left unmatched. CDR3: CASSQAGDSYEQYF. The CDR3 coding sequence is TGTGCCAGCAGCCAGGCCGGGGACAGCTACGAGCAGTACTTC.

This clonotype was picked up many times. This rearrangement joins TRBV2 to TRBJ2-1; 13 bases fit TRBD2. Germline trimming cut 1 base from V and 7 bases from J; bases unmatched to any gene: 1. Germline assignment: CDR1 SNHLY and CDR2 FYNNEI. The CDR3 is 15 amino acids. The CDR3 DNA is TGTGCCAGCAGTGAAGAGGGACTAGCGGGAAATGAGCAGTTCTTC. This codes for CASSEEGLAGNEQFF.

Only a few counts were recorded for this clonotype. The rearrangement joins TRBV7-9 to TRBJ2-2, with 11 bases identical to TRBD2. The ends lost 4 bases at V and 6 bases at J; junction bases unmatched: 10. This CDR3 has 17 amino acids. Germline values: CDR1 SEHNR, CDR2 FQNEAQ (reference sequence). CDR3 coding DNA: TGTGCCAGCAGCTCAGCCCTGACTAGCGGGATTGCCGGGGAGCTGTTTTTT. Translating gives CASSSALTSGIAGELFF.